The 24 T cell receptor beta chains given below trace back to one sample, sequenced in a study of T cell changes during pregnancy in multiple sclerosis. Assay: immunoSEQ multiplex PCR; the TCRdb copy retains only in-frame clones and omits some. The repertoire holds 37,000 or so clones, 90% seen once, with around 0.4% in the top ten. The source was CD4+ T cells from peripheral blood mononuclear cells, collected in the second trimester of pregnancy. The receptors shown here come from a female donor with multiple sclerosis, enrolled in a pregnancy study.

The chain uses TRBV18 and TRBJ2-1; TRBD1 matches 9 bases. From germline, CDR1 is KGHSH and CDR2 LQKENI. Trimming removed 2 bases from V and 4 bases from J; junction bases left unmatched: 0. The CDR3 contains 14 residues. The chain's CDR3 is CASSPGTGYNEQFF. The CDR3 nucleotides read TGTGCCAGCTCACCAGGGACAGGGTACAATGAGCAGTTCTTC.

V usage is TRBV19 and J usage is TRBJ2-1, with 12 bases lining up with TRBD2. V lost 5 bases to trimming and J lost 4 bases; unmatched junction nucleotides: 3. Germline V gene lookup returns CDR1 LNHDA and CDR2 SQIVND (reference sequence). The CDR3 loop spans 15 amino acids. The CDR3 nucleotides are TGTGCCAGTAGTGAACTAGCGGGAGGATACAATGAGCAGTTCTTC. It specifies CASSELAGGYNEQFF. Complete variable domain (other parts from reference TRBV19 and TRBJ2-1): DGGITQSPKYLFRKEGQNVTLSCEQNLNHDAMYWYRQDPGQGLRLIYYSQIVNDFQKGDIAEGYSVSREKKESFPLTVTSAQKNPTAFYLCASSELAGGYNEQFFGPGTRLTVL.

V usage is TRBV5-1 and J usage is TRBJ2-1; D uncertain. Trimming took off 7 bases at V and 0 bases at J, with 8 bases between the two ends. The CDR3 consists of 13 residues. CDR1 SGHRS and CDR2 YFSETQ come from the germline V gene. CDR3 sequence reads: CASQDISYNEQFF. In DNA form, the CDR3 reads TGCGCCAGCCAGGATATCTCCTACAATGAGCAGTTCTTC.

V is TRBV5-1 and J is TRBJ1-5, with a weak D call TRBD1 (6 bases). Trimming left V 4 bases short and J 4 bases short, with 18 bases between. From germline, CDR1 is SGHRS and CDR2 YFSETQ. The CDR3 length is 16 residues. CDR3 DNA: TGCGCCAGCAGCCCAAGTGGGGCAGGGGAAAATCAGCCCCAGCATTTT. This encodes CASSPSGAGENQPQHF. Together with reference TRBV5-1 and TRBJ1-5, the CDR3 gives the full variable domain: KAGVTQTPRYLIKTRGQQVTLSCSPISGHRSVSWYQQTPGQGLQFLFEYFSETQRNKGNFPGRFSGRQFSNSRSEMNVSTLELGDSALYLCASSPSGAGENQPQHFGDGTRLSIL.

In this sample, this clone turned up once. J is TRBJ1-3 and V is TRBV6-4, with unresolved D. Trimming removed 8 bases from V and 0 bases from J, with 14 bases in between. The CDR3 consists of 15 residues. CDR1 is MRHNA and CDR2 is SNTAGT in the germline V gene. This CDR3 reads CASEANAGSGNTIYF. For the CDR3, the DNA is TGTGCCAGCGAGGCAAACGCGGGCTCTGGAAACACCATATATTTT.

Written as DNA, the CDR3 is TGTGCCAGCAGCTTGTCGGGTGTTGCCGGCCAGTACTTC. It codes for CASSLSGVAGQYF. The chain couples TRBV7-9 to TRBJ2-7; D remains unclear. The V gene's germline CDR1 is SEHNR and CDR2 FQNEAQ (reference sequence). The CDR3 sequence is 13 residues long. V shed 3 bases and J shed 10 bases, with 16 bases lying between them.

The chain combines TRBV6-6 with TRBJ1-5; D is possibly TRBD1 (5 bases). CDR1 and CDR2 from the germline V gene are MNHNY and SVGAGI (reference sequence). The V gene lost 3 bases and the J gene lost 4 bases, with 10 bases spanning the gap. This CDR3 is 14 amino acids long. CDR3 nucleotides: TGTGCCAGCAGTTATTACACAGGTAATCAGCCCCAGCATTTT. Translating it yields CASSYYTGNQPQHF.

This clone has only one observation. The V gene is TRBV25-1, the J gene TRBJ2-7; TRBD2 is a possible D gene (6 bases). The V end was cut by 2 bases, the J end by 8 bases, with 19 bases between. The germline V gene encodes CDR1 MGHDK and CDR2 SYGVNS. This CDR3 comprises 15 residues. CDR3 amino acids: CASSEPGDGGVKQYF. Here the CDR3 DNA reads TGTGCCAGCAGTGAACCGGGGGACGGTGGCGTAAAGCAGTACTTC.

The CDR3 bases are TGTGCCAGCTCACCGTTAGGCCGCGGACAGGGAAACGAGCAGTACTTC. This gives the protein CASSPLGRGQGNEQYF. The V gene is TRBV18, the J gene TRBJ2-7, with 8 bases lining up with TRBD1. The V and J ends lost 3 bases and 5 bases, in that order; junction bases with no gene match: 12. This CDR3 contains 16 residues. From germline, CDR1 is KGHSH and CDR2 LQKENI.

V is TRBV27 and J is TRBJ2-2, with 7 bases that match TRBD2. CDR3 length: 14 residues. V dropped 5 bases and J dropped 9; count of bases not matched to a gene: 9. CDR1 is MNHEY, CDR2 SMNVEV, per germline (reference sequence). The CDR3 DNA sequence: TGTGCCAGCAGTGTCAGCGGGGTATCTAGGGAGCTGTTTTTT. Amino acids: CASSVSGVSRELFF.

The chain carries TRBV5-1 and TRBJ2-4, with a tentative D call TRBD2 (7 bases). Looked up from germline, CDR1 is SGHRS and CDR2 is YFSETQ. V lost 4 bases to trimming and J lost 6 bases, with 17 bases between them. This CDR3 is 15 amino acids long. The CDR3 reads CASSRGGGEGNIQYF. For the CDR3, the DNA is TGCGCCAGCAGCCGCGGCGGGGGCGAGGGAAACATTCAGTACTTC.

This clone appeared a few times. The chain's CDR3 is CASSLGALSYEQYF. CDR3 nucleotide sequence: TGTGCCAGCAGCTTGGGCGCGTTGTCCTACGAGCAGTACTTC. The chain has TRBV7-2 and TRBJ2-7; D call uncertain. This CDR3 has 14 residues. The ends were cut back, 3 bases at V and 1 base at J, with 10 bases in the middle. Per the germline V gene, CDR1 is SGHTA and CDR2 is FQGNSA.

This clone appeared once. This chain links TRBV7-7 with TRBJ2-5; TRBD2 aligns across 14 bases. CDR3 length: 16 residues. The germline gives CDR1 SSHAT, CDR2 FNYEAQ (reference sequence). The ends lost 5 bases at V and 4 bases at J; junction bases unmatched: 6. CDR3 in DNA: TGTGCCAGCAGCCCCCGACTAGCGGGAGGGCTAGAGACCCAGTACTTC. Protein sequence: CASSPRLAGGLETQYF.

The genes are TRBV7-3 and TRBJ2-5, with 11 bases aligning to TRBD2. The germline gives CDR1 SGHTA, CDR2 FQGTGA. The CDR3 length is 16 residues. The V and J ends lost 1 base and 8 bases, in that order; junction bases with no gene match: 9. The CDR3 DNA is TGTGCCAGCAGCTTAATGGGTAGCGGGGGGGCCTCCACCCAGTACTTC. Its translation is CASSLMGSGGASTQYF.

The chain has TRBV7-9 and TRBJ2-7, with TRBD2 matching 9 bases. The CDR3 consists of 16 residues. After removal of 4 bases from V and 5 bases from J, the junction contained 12 bases not matched to a gene. From germline, CDR1 is SEHNR and CDR2 FQNEAQ (reference sequence). CDR3 bases: TGTGCCAGCAGCTCATGGTCGGGACTAGCAGCCAACGAGCAGTACTTC. It specifies CASSSWSGLAANEQYF. The full variable domain, in which reference TRBV7-9 and TRBJ2-7 provide the parts outside the CDR3, is DTGVSQNPRHKITKRGQNVTFRCDPISEHNRLYWYRQTLGQGPEFLTYFQNEAQLEKSRLLSDRFSAERPKGSFSTLEIQRTEQGDSAMYLCASSSWSGLAANEQYFGPGTRLTVT.

This chain connects TRBV6-5 to TRBJ2-7; no clear D gene. The CDR3 runs 15 residues. Germline V gene lookup returns CDR1 MNHEY and CDR2 SVGAGI. V lost 6 bases and J lost 0, with 15 bases in between. In nucleotides, the CDR3 is TGTGCCAGCAGATTCGCCGATGGCAGCTCCTACGAGCAGTACTTC. Residues: CASRFADGSSYEQYF.

The J gene is TRBJ2-7, the V gene TRBV5-1; 7 bases match TRBD1. Germline CDR1 reads SGHRS; CDR2 reads YFSETQ. Trimming removed 7 bases from V and 2 bases from J; junction bases left unmatched: 15. CDR3 length equals 16 residues. In DNA, the CDR3 is TGCGCCAGCTCTAGGGCGTCGACAGGGTGGACCTACGAGCAGTACTTC. Amino acids: CASSRASTGWTYEQYF.

The CDR3 loop is CASSPQGQGATEAFF. CDR3 DNA sequence: TGCGCCAGCAGCCCACAGGGTCAGGGAGCCACTGAAGCTTTCTTT. The chain combines TRBV5-1 with TRBJ1-1; tentative D call: TRBD1 (6 bases). The V gene lost 4 bases and the J gene lost 4 bases, with 17 bases spanning the gap. This CDR3 spans 15 amino acids. CDR1 and CDR2 (germline): SGHRS, YFSETQ.

This chain links TRBV7-8 with TRBJ1-4; the D is unclear. The CDR3 loop spans 16 amino acids. Looked up from germline, CDR1 is SGHVS and CDR2 is FQNEAQ. V shed 1 base and J shed 10 bases, with 19 bases lying between them. The CDR3 region is CASSLVSSTAEGKLFF. CDR3 sequence (DNA): TGTGCCAGCAGCTTAGTCTCCTCGACGGCGGAAGGAAAACTGTTTTTT.

V gene TRBV5-1 combines with J gene TRBJ1-2; maybe TRBD1 (6 bases). CDR3 length: 15 amino acids. Germline CDR1 SGHRS, CDR2 YFSETQ. Trimming stripped 4 bases from V and 0 bases from J, with 13 bases between. CDR3 sequence reads: CASSVTGSTNYGYTF. The DNA of the CDR3 is TGCGCCAGCAGCGTGACAGGCAGCACTAACTATGGCTACACCTTC.

The table lists this clone with a count of one. The chain combines TRBV4-3 with TRBJ1-3; TRBD1 agrees at 9 bases. V shed 2 bases and J 2 bases; nucleotides not matched to a gene: 7. This CDR3 is built from 17 residues. Germline CDR1 LGHNA, CDR2 YSLEER. As DNA, the CDR3 is TGCGCCAGCAGCCAAACTACAGGGGGCGCGACTGGAAACACCATATATTTT. Encoded protein: CASSQTTGGATGNTIYF.

The CDR3 reads CASSEQGAGNEQFF. CDR3 coding DNA: TGCGCCAGCAGTGAGCAGGGGGCAGGGAATGAGCAGTTCTTC. The rearrangement uses TRBV10-2 and TRBJ2-1; 8 bases agree with TRBD1. This CDR3 comprises 14 residues. Germline lookup yields CDR1 WSHSY and CDR2 SAAADI. Trimming took 2 bases from V and 7 from J; bases not matched to a gene: 4.

The gene calls are TRBV2 and TRBJ2-7; D possibly corresponds to TRBD1 (6 bases). Germline lookup yields CDR1 SNHLY and CDR2 FYNNEI. This CDR3 is 18 amino acids long. Deletions cut 4 bases from V and 0 bases from J, with 22 bases between. DNA of the CDR3: TGTGCCAGCAGTGTTTGGCAGGGGACCCTTGGGAGCTCCTACGAGCAGTACTTC. Translation gives CASSVWQGTLGSSYEQYF.

The chain links TRBV19 to TRBJ1-3; D uncertain. Germline CDR1 LNHDA, CDR2 SQIVND (reference sequence). CDR3 size: 15 residues. V shed 5 bases and J shed 0 bases, with 11 bases lying between them. The CDR3 DNA reads as TGTGCCAGTAGTCCCCAGGATCTCTCTGGAAACACCATATATTTT. Translated: CASSPQDLSGNTIYF.